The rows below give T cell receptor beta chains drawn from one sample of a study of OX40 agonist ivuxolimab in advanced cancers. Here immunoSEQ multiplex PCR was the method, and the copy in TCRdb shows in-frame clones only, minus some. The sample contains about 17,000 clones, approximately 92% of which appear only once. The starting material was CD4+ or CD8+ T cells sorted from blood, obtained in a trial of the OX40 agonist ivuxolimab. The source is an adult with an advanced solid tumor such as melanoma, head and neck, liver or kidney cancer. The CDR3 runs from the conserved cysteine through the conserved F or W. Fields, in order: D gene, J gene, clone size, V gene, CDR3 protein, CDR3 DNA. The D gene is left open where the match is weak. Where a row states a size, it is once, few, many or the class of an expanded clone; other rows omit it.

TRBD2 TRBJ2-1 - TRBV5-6 CASSFGTTNEQFF TGTGCCAGCAGCTTTGGGACTACCAATGAGCAGTTCTTC
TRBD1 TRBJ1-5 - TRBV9 CASLGTGGRRQPQHF TGTGCCAGCCTCGGGACAGGGGGTCGAAGACAGCCCCAGCATTTT
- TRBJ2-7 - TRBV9 CASSSGLRDFYEQYF TGTGCCAGCAGCTCCGGGCTTAGGGACTTCTACGAGCAGTACTTC
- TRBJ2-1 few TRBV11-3 CASTIRGGYNEQFF TGTGCCAGCACCATAAGAGGAGGGTACAATGAGCAGTTCTTC
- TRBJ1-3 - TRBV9 CASSVDATSGNTIYF TGTGCCAGCAGCGTAGACGCCACCTCTGGAAACACCATATATTTT
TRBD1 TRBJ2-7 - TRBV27 CASSLAVVTGSPVEQYF TGTGCCAGCAGTTTGGCTGTCGTGACAGGGTCCCCGGTCGAGCAGTACTTC
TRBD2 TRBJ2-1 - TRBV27 CASSTLTSGGQNEQFF TGTGCCAGCAGTACATTGACTAGCGGGGGACAGAATGAGCAGTTCTTC
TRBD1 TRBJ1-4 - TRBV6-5 CASLAGTGGKLFF TGTGCCTCCCTCGCCGGGACAGGGGGAAAACTGTTTTTT
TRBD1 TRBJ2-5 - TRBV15 CATSRDLVTGLEETQYF TGTGCCACCAGCAGAGATCTCGTGACAGGGTTGGAAGAGACCCAGTACTTC
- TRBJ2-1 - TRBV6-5 CASSYSSVGNEQFF TGTGCCAGCAGTTACTCTTCGGTGGGCAATGAGCAGTTCTTC
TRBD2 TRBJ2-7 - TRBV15 CATSRGRSGKNSYEQYF TGTGCCACCAGCAGAGGACGCAGCGGGAAGAACTCCTACGAGCAGTACTTC
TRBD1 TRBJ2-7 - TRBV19 CASSIGGTGAEQYF TGTGCCAGTAGTATAGGAGGGACAGGGGCCGAGCAGTACTTC
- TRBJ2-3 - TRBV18 CASSLRTDTQYF TGTGCCAGCTCTCTACGCACAGATACGCAGTATTTT
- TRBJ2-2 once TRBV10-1 CASSEWVHGELFF TGCGCCAGCAGTGAGTGGGTTCACGGGGAGCTGTTTTTT
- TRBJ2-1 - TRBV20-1 CSAKVSGEQFF TGCAGTGCTAAGGTCAGCGGGGAGCAGTTCTTC
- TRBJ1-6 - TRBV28 CASSETTSYNSPLHF TGTGCCAGCAGTGAGACCACCTCCTATAATTCACCCCTCCACTTT
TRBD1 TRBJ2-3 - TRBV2 CASRAGGSPDTQYF TGTGCCAGCAGGGCAGGGGGCTCCCCAGATACGCAGTATTTT
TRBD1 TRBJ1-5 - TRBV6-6 CASSYSEGAGQPQHF TGTGCCAGCAGTTACTCTGAGGGGGCAGGGCAGCCCCAGCATTTT
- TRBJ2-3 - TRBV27 CASSSPYDDTQYF TGTGCCAGCAGTTCCCCCTACGACGATACGCAGTATTTT
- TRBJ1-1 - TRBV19 CASSIGLEHPNTEAFF TGTGCCAGTAGTATAGGTTTAGAACACCCGAACACTGAAGCTTTCTTT
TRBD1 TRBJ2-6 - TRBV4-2 CASSQLQGTGANVLTF TGTGCCAGCAGCCAGTTACAGGGGACTGGGGCCAACGTCCTGACTTTC
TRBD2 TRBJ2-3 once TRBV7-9 CASSLVLAGIDTQYF TGTGCCAGCAGCTTAGTCCTAGCGGGGATAGATACGCAGTATTTT
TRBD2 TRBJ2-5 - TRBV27 CASRMAGGVLAQYF TGTGCCAGCAGAATGGCCGGGGGGGTGTTAGCCCAGTACTTC
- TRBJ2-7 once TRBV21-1 CASSKRGLAGGGSYEQYF TGTGCCAGCAGCAAAAGGGGACTAGCGGGAGGGGGCTCCTACGAGCAGTACTTC
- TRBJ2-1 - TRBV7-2 CASSSPPGLEQFF TGTGCCAGCAGCTCCCCCCCCGGACTAGAGCAGTTCTTC
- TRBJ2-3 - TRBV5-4 CASRGEGSTDTQYF TGTGCCAGCAGGGGCGAGGGTTCCACAGATACGCAGTATTTT
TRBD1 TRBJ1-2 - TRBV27 CASSLSGTGGYGYTF TGTGCCAGCAGTTTATCGGGGACAGGGGGGTATGGCTACACCTTC
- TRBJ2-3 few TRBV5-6 CASSFISTHTDTQYF TGTGCCAGCAGCTTTATTTCGACCCACACAGATACGCAGTATTTT
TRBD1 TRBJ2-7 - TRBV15 CATSRDRLGGDNPYGQYF TGTGCCACCAGCAGAGACCGCTTAGGGGGCGACAATCCCTATGGGCAGTACTTC
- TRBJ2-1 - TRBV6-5 CASSYGGIYNEQFF TGTGCCAGCAGTTACGGGGGGATCTACAATGAGCAGTTCTTC
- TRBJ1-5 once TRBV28 CASSPSDGYSNQPQHF TGTGCCAGCAGTCCCTCGGACGGCTATAGCAATCAGCCCCAGCATTTT
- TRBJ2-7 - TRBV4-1 CASSQEMSAAYEQYF TGCGCCAGCAGCCAGGAAATGTCCGCCGCCTACGAGCAGTACTTC
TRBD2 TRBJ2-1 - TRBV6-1 CASSPVAGPRNEQFF TGTGCCAGCAGTCCCGTAGCGGGGCCGCGCAATGAGCAGTTCTTC
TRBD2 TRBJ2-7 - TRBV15 CATSREAGVRMYEQYF TGTGCCACCAGCAGAGAAGCGGGAGTAAGGATGTACGAGCAGTACTTC
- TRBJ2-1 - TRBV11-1 CASSLGSSYNEQFF TGTGCCAGCAGCTTGGGCAGCTCCTACAATGAGCAGTTCTTC
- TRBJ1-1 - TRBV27 CASSSPRAGLEAFF TGTGCCAGCAGTTCCCCCCGGGCAGGTTTGGAAGCTTTCTTT